Sequencing of this TCR beta chain was carried out in a study of blood T cells in healthy people across ages (dated by TCRdb to the mid-2010s). General notes on the study: Template switching captured roughly one uniquely barcoded TCR beta cDNA molecule per two T cells in model experiments. Age-related changes in TCR beta repertoire diversity were measured in the study by deep sequencing normalized with unique cDNA molecular identifiers. Donors were grouped into four age groups: young (average approximately 15 years), middle-aged (39), aged (approximately 67) and long-lived (approximately 75). To avoid experimental bias, donors of different ages were distributed randomly across sequencing lanes. Two additional independent replicas of 1 million unique cDNA reads from the same blood draw were analyzed for two donors (one aged 18 to 29 and one aged 80 or older). Here is what the overall study found, with its caveats: Compared with the aged group, the long-lived group had more naive CD4+ T cells, fewer expanded clones and increased TCR diversity, suggesting age selection. Bulk unsorted PBMC profiling prevented conclusive comparison of naive and antigen-experienced compartments. Because the CMV infection status of the donors was unknown, age-related changes in expanded clonotypes may potentially have been confounded. There was a strong correlation between observed TCR beta diversity and the percentage of naive T cells measured by flow cytometry. Estimates of total diversity based on one million sequenced T cells were considered lower bounds and underestimates. As age increased, observed TCR beta diversity per million T cells dropped in a roughly linear way, and a significant reduction was already evident by age 40.

The donors were 40 or so Caucasian individuals from Russia, aged 6 to 90 years, who were systemically healthy. Ten milliliters of peripheral blood were drawn from each donor into EDTA-treated Vacutainer tubes. PBMCs were isolated by Ficoll-Paque density-gradient centrifugation, with at least 6 million obtained per sample. Trizol reagent was used to extract total RNA from PBMCs, with at least 6 micrograms per sample. For every donor, flow cytometry on a PBMC aliquot measured the percentage of naive CD45RAhigh/CD27high T cells. Trimming takes 5 bases from V and 0 bases from J, and the germline ends sit 17 bases apart. CDR1 and CDR2, looked up from the germline V gene, are SGHAT and FQNNGV. Spanning cysteine to phenylalanine, the CDR3 consists of 18 amino acids. The CDR3 DNA has 54 bases and is translated from base 1. Library prep was done by 5' RACE. TCRdb records Illumina HiSeq 2500 as the sequencer. The second PCR ran for about 6 to 12 cycles and used a J-beta primer mix along with a sample-barcoded 5' primer. Each TCR beta cDNA molecule received a unique molecular identifier from a template-switch 5' adaptor carrying 12 random nucleotides. Each sample yielded at least 3 million CDR3-containing paired-end reads. First-strand cDNA was synthesized from all RNA with the Mint cDNA synthesis kit, primed by a TRBC-specific oligonucleotide. Following uracil-DNA glycosylase treatment, all cDNA underwent a first 18-cycle PCR with the universal primers M1SS and BC2_uni_R. In the authors' own workflow: For normalization, 1 million high-quality reads, each with a distinct molecular identifier, were randomly selected from each sample. Instead of being binned into consensus sequences, reads that shared molecular identifiers were thrown out. CDR3 identification, clonotype clustering and error correction used MiTCR with a Q25 quality threshold and the strictest error-elimination algorithm. A nonparametric unseen species model with Euler transformation was used to estimate a lower bound on total TCR beta diversity. Starting from the raw public reads, TCRdb applied fastp trimming at Q25, assembled clones with MiXCR and retained in-frame beta chains. Rows merge per CDR3 protein into single entries with the most common DNA and genes. In this record, the V and J calls reflect TCRdb's handling and not the investigators' own analysis. This sample is represented by 650,000 to 800,000 distinct CDR3 sequences; approximately 48% of them were singletons. Roughly 18% of the sample is held by the ten biggest clonotypes.

This clonotype was recorded at least ten times. What this receptor recognizes is not known. Nothing much larger sits one base from this clone, and base qualities are not available. The chain uses TRBV11-2 and TRBJ1-6; the best D guess is TRBD1, with 5 bases matching. The source material was blood. This receptor was obtained from a man in his fifties or sixties in good health. CDR3 region: CASSLRTKWGSYNSPLHF. The base sequence is TGTGCCAGCAGCCTACGGACAAAATGGGGCTCCTATAATTCACCCCTCCACTTT. Reference TRBV11-2 and TRBJ1-6 genes cover what lies past the CDR3, so the full variable domain is EAGVAQSPRYKIIEKRQSVAFWCNPISGHATLYWYQQILGQGPKLLIQFQNNGVVDDSQLPKDRFSAERLKGVDSTLKIQPAKLEDSAVYLCASSLRTKWGSYNSPLHFGNGTRLTVT.